This T cell receptor (beta chain) emerged from a study of blood T cells in healthy people across ages (dated by TCRdb to about 2015). Context from the whole study: In model experiments, template switching captured roughly one uniquely barcoded TCR beta cDNA molecule for every two T cells. Using deep sequencing normalized with unique cDNA molecular identifiers, the study measured how TCR beta repertoire diversity changes with age. Donors were grouped into four age groups: young (average roughly 17 years), middle-aged (39), aged (approximately 58) and long-lived (less than 85). To avoid experimental bias, donors of different ages were randomly spread across the sequencing lanes. The study analyzed two additional independent replicas of 1 million unique cDNA reads from the same blood draw for two donors, one aged 18 to 30 and one aged 80 or older.

To prepare the library, 5' RACE was applied. TCRdb shows the sequencer as Illumina HiSeq 2500. The second PCR ran for roughly 7 to 12 cycles and used a J-beta primer mix along with a sample-barcoded 5' primer. A template-switch 5' adaptor carrying 12 random nucleotides introduced a unique molecular identifier onto each TCR beta cDNA molecule. Each sample yielded at least 2.5 million CDR3-containing paired-end reads. All of the RNA was converted into first-strand cDNA using the Mint cDNA synthesis kit, with a TRBC-specific oligonucleotide serving as the primer. Following uracil-DNA glycosylase treatment, all cDNA underwent a first 18-cycle PCR with the universal primers M1SS and BC2_uni_R. The authors processed their data as follows. For normalization, 1 million high-quality reads were randomly selected from each sample, with every read carrying a distinct molecular identifier. Reads with shared molecular identifiers were discarded instead of being binned into consensus sequences. CDR3 identification, clonotype clustering and error correction used MiTCR with a Q25 quality threshold and the strictest error-elimination algorithm. Lower-bound total TCR beta diversity was estimated with a nonparametric unseen species model using Euler transformation. Starting from the raw public reads, TCRdb applied fastp trimming at Q25, assembled clones with MiXCR and retained in-frame beta chains. Here each entry gathers all rows of one CDR3 protein and keeps the most common genes and DNA. TCRdb, rather than the study authors, made the V and J calls. The sample includes some 1.5 million distinct CDR3 sequences, with roughly 43% observed a single time. The top ten constitute about 4.1% of the sample.

The 40 or so donors, aged about 6 to 90 years, were systemically healthy Caucasian individuals from Russia. Each donor gave approximately 9.4 milliliters of peripheral blood, drawn into EDTA-treated Vacutainer tubes. Ficoll-Paque density-gradient centrifugation was used to isolate PBMCs, with at least 6.5 million per sample. Trizol reagent was used to extract total RNA from the PBMCs, yielding at least 6 micrograms per sample. For every donor, an aliquot of PBMCs went through flow cytometry to measure the percentages of naive CD45RAhigh/CD27high T cells. Overall study outcomes, separate from this receptor: Total diversity estimates from one million sequenced T cells were considered lower bounds and underestimates. Compared with the aged group, the long-lived group had more naive CD4+ T cells, fewer expanded clones and increased TCR diversity, suggesting age selection. Donor CMV infection status was unknown, potentially confounding age-related changes in expanded clonotypes. Observed TCR beta diversity correlated strongly with the percentage of naive T cells measured by flow cytometry. Since profiling was done on bulk unsorted PBMCs, naive and antigen-experienced compartments could not be conclusively compared. As age increased, observed TCR beta diversity per million T cells dropped in a roughly linear way, and a significant reduction was already evident by age 40.

Remarks on this clonotype: It lacks a known antigen. No much larger clonotype is one base removed from it; base qualities were not supplied.

V is reduced by 5 bases and J by 7 bases, leaving a spacing of 9 bases between them. The CDR3, cysteine through phenylalanine, is 12 amino acids long. The CDR3 DNA has 36 bases and is translated from base 1. CDR1 is given as SEHNR and CDR2 as FQNEAQ, both from the germline V gene (reference sequence). Here the chain combines TRBV7-9 and TRBJ1-5; possibly the D gene is TRBD1, per 5 matching bases. This clonotype was sampled from a woman aged 18-29 years in good health. Sequenced: blood. The DNA sequence reads TGTGCCAGCAGCATGGGGGTACAGCCCCAGCATTTT. Its translation is CASSMGVQPQHF.